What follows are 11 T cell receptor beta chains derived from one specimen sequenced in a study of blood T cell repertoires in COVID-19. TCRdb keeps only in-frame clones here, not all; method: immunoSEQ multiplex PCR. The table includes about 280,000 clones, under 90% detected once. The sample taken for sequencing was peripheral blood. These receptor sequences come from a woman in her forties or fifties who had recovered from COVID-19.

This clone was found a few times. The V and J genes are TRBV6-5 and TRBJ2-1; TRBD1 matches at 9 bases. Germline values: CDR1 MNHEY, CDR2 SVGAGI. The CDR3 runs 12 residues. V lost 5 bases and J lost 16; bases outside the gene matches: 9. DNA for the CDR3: TGTGCCAGCAGTCGACGGACAGGGGACATTTTCTTC. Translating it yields CASSRRTGDIFF.

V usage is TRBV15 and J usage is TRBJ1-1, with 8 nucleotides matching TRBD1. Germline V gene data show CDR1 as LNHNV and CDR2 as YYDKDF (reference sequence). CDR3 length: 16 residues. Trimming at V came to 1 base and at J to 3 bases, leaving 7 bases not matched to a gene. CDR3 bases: TGTGCCACCAGCAGAGGGCAGGGGGCGTTGGACACTGAAGCTTTCTTT. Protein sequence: CATSRGQGALDTEAFF.

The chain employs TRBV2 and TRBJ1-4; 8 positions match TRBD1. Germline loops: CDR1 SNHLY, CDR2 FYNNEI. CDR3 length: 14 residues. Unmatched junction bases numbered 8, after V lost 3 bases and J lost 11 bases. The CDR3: CASSDNRGVGKLFF. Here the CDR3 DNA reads TGTGCCAGCAGTGATAACAGGGGGGTGGGTAAACTGTTTTTT.

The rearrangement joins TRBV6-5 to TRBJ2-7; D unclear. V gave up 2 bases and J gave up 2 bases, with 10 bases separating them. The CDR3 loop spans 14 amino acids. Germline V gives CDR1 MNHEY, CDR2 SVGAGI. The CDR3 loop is CASSYSIRAYEQYF. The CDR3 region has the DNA TGTGCCAGCAGTTACAGTATCCGGGCCTACGAGCAGTACTTC.

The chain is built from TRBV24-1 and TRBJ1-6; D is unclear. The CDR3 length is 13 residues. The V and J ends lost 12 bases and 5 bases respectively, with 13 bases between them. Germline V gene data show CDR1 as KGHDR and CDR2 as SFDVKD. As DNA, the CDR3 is TGTGCCGCACTAAAAGGCGATAATTCACCCCTCCACTTT. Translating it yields CAALKGDNSPLHF.

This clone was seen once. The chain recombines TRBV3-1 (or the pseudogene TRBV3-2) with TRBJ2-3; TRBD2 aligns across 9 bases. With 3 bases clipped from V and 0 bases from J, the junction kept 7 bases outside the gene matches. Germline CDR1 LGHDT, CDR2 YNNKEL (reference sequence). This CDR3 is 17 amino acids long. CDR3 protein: CASSHRGAGGSTDTQYF. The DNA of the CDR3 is TGTGCCAGCAGCCACCGGGGAGCGGGGGGAAGCACAGATACGCAGTATTTT.

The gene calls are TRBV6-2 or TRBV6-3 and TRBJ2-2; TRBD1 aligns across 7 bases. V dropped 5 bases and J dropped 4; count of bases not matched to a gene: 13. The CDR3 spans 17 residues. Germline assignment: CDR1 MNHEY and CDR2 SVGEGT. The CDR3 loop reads CASSTKTGMGFTGELFF. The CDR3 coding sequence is TGTGCCAGCAGTACCAAGACAGGGATGGGATTCACCGGGGAGCTGTTTTTT.

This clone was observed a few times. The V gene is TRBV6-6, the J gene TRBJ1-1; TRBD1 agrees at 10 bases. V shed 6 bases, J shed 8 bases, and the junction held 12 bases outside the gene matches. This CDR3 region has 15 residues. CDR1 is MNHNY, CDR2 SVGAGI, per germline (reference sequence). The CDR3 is CASSLPPGQGREAFF. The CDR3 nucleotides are TGTGCCAGCAGCCTACCCCCGGGACAGGGGAGGGAAGCTTTCTTT.

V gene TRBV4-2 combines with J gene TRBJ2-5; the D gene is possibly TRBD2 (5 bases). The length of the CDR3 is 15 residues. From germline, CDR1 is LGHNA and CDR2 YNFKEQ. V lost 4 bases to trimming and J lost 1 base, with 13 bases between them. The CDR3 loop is CASSPNGGPQETQYF. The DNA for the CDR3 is TGTGCCAGCAGCCCCAACGGCGGGCCCCAAGAGACCCAGTACTTC.

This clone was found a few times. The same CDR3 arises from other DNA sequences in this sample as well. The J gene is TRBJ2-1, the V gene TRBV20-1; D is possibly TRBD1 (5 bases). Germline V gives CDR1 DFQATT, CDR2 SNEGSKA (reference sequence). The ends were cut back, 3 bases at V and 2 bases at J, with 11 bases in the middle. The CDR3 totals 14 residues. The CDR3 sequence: CSASRAGTYNEQFF. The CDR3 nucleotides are TGCAGTGCTAGTAGGGCAGGGACCTACAATGAGCAGTTCTTC.

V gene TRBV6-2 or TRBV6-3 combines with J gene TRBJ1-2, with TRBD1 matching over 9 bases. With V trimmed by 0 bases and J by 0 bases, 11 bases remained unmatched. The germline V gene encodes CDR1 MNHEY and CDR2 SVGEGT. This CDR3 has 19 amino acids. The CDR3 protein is CASSYSNPGNRGPNYGYTF. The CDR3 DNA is TGTGCCAGCAGTTACTCCAACCCTGGGAACAGGGGGCCTAACTATGGCTACACCTTC.